These 3 T cell receptor beta chains originate from one sample sequenced in a study of shared clonotypes between healthy human individuals. TCRdb's table, derived via immunoSEQ multiplex PCR, lists solely in-frame clones and lacks some. Here the sample spans some 630,000 clones, approximately 96% being singletons. Naive CD8 isolation took CD45RO-negative cells positively selected for CCR7 and excluded terminally differentiated effector memory CD45RA+ cells. Sequenced: naive CD8+ T cells sorted from blood. These receptors all stem from a woman aged 25 to 39 in good health.

V usage is TRBV10-3 and J usage is TRBJ2-1, with TRBD1 as a possible D gene (5 bases). Deletions cut 2 bases from V and 10 bases from J, with 9 bases between. The CDR3 contains 12 residues. The germline CDR1 and CDR2 sequences are ENHRY and SYGVKD. In DNA, the CDR3 is TGTGCCATCAGTGAGCCCAGGGAAGAGCAGTTCTTC. It translates to CAISEPREEQFF.

This clone appeared a single time. The chain carries TRBV9 and TRBJ1-1; TRBD1 agrees at 8 bases. Trimming took 4 bases from V and 4 from J; bases not matched to a gene: 12. This CDR3 has 16 residues. Germline CDR1 SGDLS, CDR2 YYNGEE. CDR3: CASSNYTGGRGTEAFF. DNA of the CDR3: TGTGCCAGCAGCAATTACACAGGGGGTAGGGGCACTGAAGCTTTCTTT.

This sequence joins TRBV28 and TRBJ2-1; no reliable D call. From germline, CDR1 is MDHEN and CDR2 SYDVKM. V was pared by 6 bases and J by 0 bases, with 15 bases between. The CDR3 is made up of 16 amino acids. This chain's CDR3 is CASSRWTVSSYNEQFF. CDR3 nucleotide sequence: TGTGCCAGCAGCCGATGGACGGTGAGCTCCTACAATGAGCAGTTCTTC. The whole variable domain, remainder taken from reference TRBV28 and TRBJ2-1, is DVKVTQSSRYLVKRTGEKVFLECVQDMDHENMFWYRQDPGLGLRLIYFSYDVKMKEKGDIPEGYSVSREKKERFSLILESASTNQTSMYLCASSRWTVSSYNEQFFGPGTRLTVL.